This entry is about one TCR beta chain. The antigen remains undetermined. These data belong to a study of shared clonotypes between healthy human individuals. Germline CDR1 reads SQVTM; CDR2 reads ANQGSEA. The CDR3 has 11 amino acids. V lost 6 bases, J lost 3 bases, and 6 bases lay in between. Profiled with immunoSEQ multiplex PCR; TCRdb holds only in-frame clones, not every one. The table has some 2 million clones, about 95% seen once. Study results and limitations: The naive CD4 repertoires of several donors were compared, and around 4.7% of clonotypes were shared.

In the naive CD8 group, cells lacked CD45RO and were positively selected for CCR7, so terminally differentiated effector memory CD45RA+ cells were left out. This TCR came from a man younger than 35 in good health. The gene calls are TRBV29-1 and TRBJ2-1, with no clear D. The sample comprised naive CD8+ T cells sorted from blood. The DNA for the CDR3 is TGCAGCGTCCCCCACTACAATGAGCAGTTCTTC. It specifies CSVPHYNEQFF.